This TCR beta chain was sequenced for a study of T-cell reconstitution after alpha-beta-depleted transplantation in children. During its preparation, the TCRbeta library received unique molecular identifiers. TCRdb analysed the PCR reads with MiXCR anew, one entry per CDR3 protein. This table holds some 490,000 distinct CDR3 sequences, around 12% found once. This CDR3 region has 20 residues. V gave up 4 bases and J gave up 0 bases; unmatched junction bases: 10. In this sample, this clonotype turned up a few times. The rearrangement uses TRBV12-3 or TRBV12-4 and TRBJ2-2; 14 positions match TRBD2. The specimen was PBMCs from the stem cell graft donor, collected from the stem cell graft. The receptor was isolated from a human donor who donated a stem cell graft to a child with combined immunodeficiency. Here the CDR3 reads CASSYQWMTSGGANTGELFF. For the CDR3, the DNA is TGTGCCAGCAGTTACCAATGGATGACTAGCGGGGGGGCGAACACCGGGGAGCTGTTTTTT.